The rows below give T cell receptor beta chains drawn from one sample of a study of cytomegalovirus exposure and HLA in healthy donors. The table came from immunoSEQ multiplex PCR; TCRdb's copy has only in-frame clones and leaves some out. This repertoire shows over 100,000 clones, around three fifths found once; its top ten account for approximately 8.5%. The sequencing sample was made of PBMCs. The source of these receptors is a woman in her 40s in good health and CMV-seropositive. CDR3s include the opening cysteine and the closing phenylalanine or tryptophan. A D gene is named only where the DNA matches it firmly. Size is omitted from some rows. Given values are once, few, many or a class for expanded clones.

J gene | clone size | V gene | D gene | CDR3 DNA | CDR3 protein
TRBJ1-6 | few | TRBV28 | TRBD1 | TGTGCCAGCAGTCTTACAGGGGGTAGTTCACCCCTCCACTTT | CASSLTGGSSPLHF
TRBJ2-3 | . | TRBV30 | . | TGTGCCTGGAGTGTACTCGGGGGAATTTGTACAGATACGCAGTATTTT | CAWSVLGGICTDTQYF
TRBJ2-2 | . | TRBV2 | . | TGTGCCAGCAGTGAAGTGGGGCCGACCGGGGAGCTGTTTTTT | CASSEVGPTGELFF
TRBJ2-4 | . | TRBV19 | TRBD2 | TGTGCCAGTAGTATAGATCTCCTAGCGGGGGCCAAAAACATTCAGTACTTC | CASSIDLLAGAKNIQYF
TRBJ2-7 | . | TRBV5-5 | . | TGTGCCAGCATCATTTCACCAGGGGCGCGAGAGCAGTACTTC | CASIISPGAREQYF
TRBJ2-7 | few | TRBV7-3 | TRBD2 | TGTGCCAGCAGCCCTACTAGCGGAAGCTCCTACGAGCAGTACTTC | CASSPTSGSSYEQYF
TRBJ2-3 | . | TRBV5-4 | . | TGTGCCAGCAGCTTGCGGTCCGATACGCAGTATTTT | CASSLRSDTQYF
TRBJ1-1 | . | TRBV4-1 | . | TGCGCCAGCAGCCAAGACCGGACATCTAACACTGAAGCTTTCTTT | CASSQDRTSNTEAFF
TRBJ2-3 | . | TRBV5-6 | TRBD2 | TGTGCCAGCAGCTTGAAGACTAGCGGGGGTCGTAGCACAGATACGCAGTATTTT | CASSLKTSGGRSTDTQYF
TRBJ1-2 | . | TRBV7-9 | . | TGTGCCAGCAGCTTAGGCCAGGGAGGGGCCTATGGCTACCCCTTC | CASSLGQGGAYGYPF
TRBJ2-7 | . | TRBV11-2 | . | TGTGCCAGCAGCTTAGATCCACCTAGAGAGCAGTACTTC | CASSLDPPREQYF
TRBJ2-3 | . | TRBV19 | TRBD2 | TGTGCCAGTAGTATCGCGGGAGCCGGCGCAGATACGCAGTATTTT | CASSIAGAGADTQYF
TRBJ2-3 | once | TRBV29-1 | . | TGCAGCGTTGAGACTAGAGGCGATACGCAGTATTTT | CSVETRGDTQYF
TRBJ1-6 | . | TRBV5-6 | . | TGTGCCAGCAGCTTGGACAGGTTGGCCAATTCACCCCTCCACTTT | CASSLDRLANSPLHF
TRBJ1-2 | . | TRBV25-1 | . | TGTGCCAGCAGTAGGAGCGGGATCGGGGCCTATGGCTACACCTTC | CASSRSGIGAYGYTF
TRBJ1-5 | few | TRBV6-1 | . | TGTGCCAGCAGTGGCGAAGACGGGTCGTCTCAGCCCCAGCATTTT | CASSGEDGSSQPQHF
TRBJ2-3 | . | TRBV12-5 | . | TGTGCTAGTTCCACGGGCGGGGTGGACACAGATACGCAGTATTTT | CASSTGGVDTDTQYF
TRBJ1-1 | . | TRBV2 | TRBD1 | TGTGCCGGAAAAAATCAGGGGGGCACTGAAGCTTTCTTT | CAGKNQGGTEAFF
TRBJ1-6 | few | TRBV7-2 | TRBD1 | TGTGCCAGCAGCACGGACAGGGATTCACCCCTCCACTTT | CASSTDRDSPLHF
TRBJ2-1 | . | TRBV28 | . | TGTGCCAGCAGTTTTAAAGGGGCGCTAGGGAATGAGCAGTTCTTC | CASSFKGALGNEQFF
TRBJ2-7 | . | TRBV30 | . | TGTGCCTGGAACTATCGAAACTACGAGCAGTACTTC | CAWNYRNYEQYF
TRBJ2-7 | few | TRBV11-3 | TRBD2 | TGTGCCAGCAGCTGGACTAGCGGACCCTACGAGCAGTACTTC | CASSWTSGPYEQYF
TRBJ2-5 | . | TRBV5-1 | TRBD2 | TGCGCCAGCAGCTTCGTAGCGGGCTCCCAAGAGACCCAGTACTTC | CASSFVAGSQETQYF
TRBJ1-3 | . | TRBV9 | TRBD1 | TGTGCCAGCAGCGCAGACAGGGGGCCTGGAAACACCATATATTTT | CASSADRGPGNTIYF
TRBJ2-7 | few | TRBV6-6 | . | TGTGCCAGCAGTTACCAGGCCTCGACCTACGAGCAGTACTTC | CASSYQASTYEQYF
TRBJ2-3 | . | TRBV29-1 | . | TGCAGCGTTGTCGTTTCAGACACAGATACGCAGTATTTT | CSVVVSDTDTQYF
TRBJ1-1 | few | TRBV10-2 | . | TGCGCCAGCAGTGGAGGGTCTGAAGCTTTCTTT | CASSGGSEAFF
TRBJ1-2 | . | TRBV10-3 | TRBD1 | TGTGCCATCAGTGAGCAGGGGGCGGATGGCTACACCTTC | CAISEQGADGYTF
TRBJ1-2 | once | TRBV6-1 | . | TGTGCCAGCAGTGAAGGTGTCTCGGCTAACTATGGCTACACCTTC | CASSEGVSANYGYTF
TRBJ1-5 | . | TRBV6-5 | . | TGTGCCAGCAGCACAGGACGGAATCAGCCCCAGCATTTT | CASSTGRNQPQHF
TRBJ2-1 | . | TRBV10-1 | . | TGCGCCAGCAGTCGACAGGTCGGGACCTACAATGAGCAGTTCTTC | CASSRQVGTYNEQFF
TRBJ1-2 | . | TRBV6-6 | TRBD1 | TGTGCCAGCAGCCAACCCGGAAGACAGGGGGCCGTTGGCTACACCTTC | CASSQPGRQGAVGYTF
TRBJ1-1 | . | TRBV9 | TRBD1 | TGTGCCAGCAGCTCGGTGGACAGGGCTGAAGCTTTCTTT | CASSSVDRAEAFF